This TCR beta chain is from a study of blood T cells in healthy people across ages (dated by TCRdb to 2014 to 2015). Describing the broader study: In model experiments, roughly one uniquely barcoded TCR beta cDNA molecule per two T cells was captured by template switching. To track age-related changes in TCR beta repertoire diversity, the study relied on deep sequencing normalized with unique cDNA molecular identifiers. Donors were grouped into four age groups: young (average about 15 years), middle-aged (about 38), aged (over 55) and long-lived (around 80). To avoid experimental bias, donors of different ages were randomly spread across the sequencing lanes. The study analyzed two additional independent replicas of 1 million unique cDNA reads from the same blood draw for two donors, one aged 18 to 29 and one aged 80 or older. General conclusions and limits of the study: The long-lived group showed more naive CD4+ T cells, fewer expanded clones and increased TCR diversity than the aged group, suggesting age selection. Bulk unsorted PBMC profiling prevented conclusive comparison of naive and antigen-experienced compartments. Observed TCR beta diversity per million T cells fell roughly linearly with age, and a significant reduction was already apparent by age about 36. Estimates of total diversity from one million sequenced T cells were regarded as lower bounds and underestimates. A strong correlation was found between observed TCR beta diversity and the percentage of naive T cells measured by flow cytometry. Because donor CMV infection status was unknown, age-related changes in expanded clonotypes were potentially confounded.

The library was prepared using 5' RACE. Sequencing relied on an Illumina HiSeq 2500. The second PCR ran for about 7 to 11 cycles and used a J-beta primer mix along with a sample-barcoded 5' primer. A unique molecular identifier was introduced onto each TCR beta cDNA molecule by a template-switch 5' adaptor carrying 12 random nucleotides. At least 2.5 million CDR3-containing paired-end reads were obtained from each sample. First-strand cDNA was synthesized from all RNA with the Mint cDNA synthesis kit, primed by a TRBC-specific oligonucleotide. Following uracil-DNA glycosylase treatment, a first 18-cycle PCR with universal primers M1SS and BC2_uni_R was performed on all cDNA. The study's own analysis went as follows. For normalization, 1 million high-quality reads were randomly selected from each sample, with every read carrying a distinct molecular identifier. Reads with shared molecular identifiers were discarded instead of being binned into consensus sequences. MiTCR, set to a Q25 quality threshold and the strictest error-elimination algorithm, was used for CDR3 identification, clonotype clustering and error correction. A nonparametric unseen species model using Euler transformation provided a lower-bound estimate of total TCR beta diversity. TCRdb trimmed public reads at Q25 via fastp, called clones via MiXCR and kept in-frame beta chains. Rows with a matching CDR3 protein are joined into one entry that keeps the most common DNA and genes. These V and J calls derive from TCRdb rather than the authors' analysis. Present in this sample are roughly 730,000 distinct CDR3 sequences, approximately 60% of which were seen just once. Roughly 26% of the sample goes to the ten largest clones.

Systemically healthy Caucasian individuals from Russia, 39 in total and aged about 6 to 100 years, were included as donors. Each donor gave 8 to 10 milliliters of peripheral blood, collected into EDTA-treated Vacutainer tubes. Ficoll-Paque density-gradient centrifugation was used to isolate PBMCs, with at least 6 million per sample. Total RNA, at least 5.5 micrograms per sample, was extracted from PBMCs with Trizol reagent. For every donor, an aliquot of PBMCs went through flow cytometry to measure the percentages of naive CD45RAhigh/CD27high T cells. Note on this clonotype: It has no known antigen specificity. Base-call qualities are not available, and no considerably larger clone is one nucleotide away.

V was cut back by 0 bases and J by 4 bases, leaving a gap of 12 bases between them. Including cysteine and phenylalanine, the CDR3 has 15 amino acids. Only the CDR3 part of the read is kept: 45 bases, read in frame from the first base. As encoded in the germline V gene (reference sequence), CDR1 is LNHNV while CDR2 is YYDKDF. Recombination linked TRBV15 to TRBJ2-5; a confident D gene designation cannot be given. What was sequenced was blood. This sequence originates from a man aged 35-49 years in good health. The nucleotides read TGTGCCACCAGCAGAGATAGACTCCAACGAGAGACCCAGTACTTC. The resulting protein is CATSRDRLQRETQYF.